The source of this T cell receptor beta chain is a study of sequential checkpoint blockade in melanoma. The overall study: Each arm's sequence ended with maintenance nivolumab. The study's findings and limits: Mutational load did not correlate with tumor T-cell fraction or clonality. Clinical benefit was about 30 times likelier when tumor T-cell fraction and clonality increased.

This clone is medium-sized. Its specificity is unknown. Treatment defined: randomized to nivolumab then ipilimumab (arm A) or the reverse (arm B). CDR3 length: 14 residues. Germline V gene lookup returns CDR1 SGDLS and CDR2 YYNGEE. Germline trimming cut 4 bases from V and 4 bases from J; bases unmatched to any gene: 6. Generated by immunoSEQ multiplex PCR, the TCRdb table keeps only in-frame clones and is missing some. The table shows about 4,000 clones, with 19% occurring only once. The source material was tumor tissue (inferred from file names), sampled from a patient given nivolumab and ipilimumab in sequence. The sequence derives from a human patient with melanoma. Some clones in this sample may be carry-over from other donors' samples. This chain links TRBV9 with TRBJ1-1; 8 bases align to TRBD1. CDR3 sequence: CASSKTGAGTEAFF. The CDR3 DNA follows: TGTGCCAGCAGCAAGACAGGGGCCGGCACTGAAGCTTTCTTT.